The 21 T cell receptor beta chains listed next were all sequenced from one sample in a study of early T cells in non-severe SARS-CoV-2 infection. TCRdb ran MiXCR on the 5' RACE reads and lists one entry per CDR3 protein. This table has about 77,000 distinct CDR3 sequences, approximately 16% appearing once. The sequencing input was whole blood. These receptors were obtained from an adult who was a healthcare worker with PCR-confirmed SARS-CoV-2 infection or an uninfected control (not recorded which).

This chain uses TRBV7-8 with TRBJ1-1, with D perhaps TRBD1 (6 bases). The CDR3 covers 15 residues. CDR1 and CDR2 (germline): SGHVS, FQNEAQ. Trimming stripped 7 bases from V and 0 bases from J, with 15 bases between. The DNA of the CDR3 is TGTGCCAGCACATGGGGGGCGCAGATGAACACTGAAGCTTTCTTT. The encoded protein is CASTWGAQMNTEAFF.

In this sample, this clonotype turned up once. The chain combines TRBV28 with TRBJ2-5; 8 bases are shared with TRBD2. V lost 5 bases, J lost 1 base, and 6 bases stayed unmatched. From germline, CDR1 is MDHEN and CDR2 SYDVKM. This CDR3 contains 15 residues. CDR3 in DNA: TGTGCCAGCAGTCCAAGCGGGGGCTTCCAAGAGACCCAGTACTTC. This codes for CASSPSGGFQETQYF. Using reference TRBV28 and TRBJ2-5 for the parts outside the CDR3, the full variable domain is DVKVTQSSRYLVKRTGEKVFLECVQDMDHENMFWYRQDPGLGLRLIYFSYDVKMKEKGDIPEGYSVSREKKERFSLILESASTNQTSMYLCASSPSGGFQETQYFGPGTRLLVL.

This chain uses TRBV5-5 with TRBJ1-3; unclear D gene. This CDR3 has 15 amino acids. Trimming removed 3 bases at V and 0 bases at J, with 10 bases between. Germline assignment: CDR1 SGHKS and CDR2 YYEKEE (reference sequence). The CDR3 region is CASSSSDYSGNTIYF. DNA of the CDR3: TGTGCCAGCAGCTCCTCGGACTACTCTGGAAACACCATATATTTT.

The chain links TRBV29-1 to TRBJ2-5; 7 nucleotides match TRBD1. Looked up from germline, CDR1 is SQVTM and CDR2 is ANQGSEA. The ends lost 3 bases at V and 2 bases at J; junction bases unmatched: 9. There are 15 residues in the CDR3. Here the CDR3 DNA reads TGCAGCGTTGACCGCATTGGGACAGTTCAAGAGACCCAGTACTTC. It is translated as CSVDRIGTVQETQYF.

The chain combines TRBV15 with TRBJ2-7; D is possibly TRBD1 (6 bases). The CDR3 is made up of 17 amino acids. CDR1 and CDR2 from the germline V gene are LNHNV and YYDKDF (reference sequence). V was clipped by 0 bases and J by 0 bases, with 15 bases between them. Here the CDR3 DNA reads TGTGCCACCAGCAGAGATCGGGCAGGGGAAGGCTCCTACGAGCAGTACTTC. Translating it yields CATSRDRAGEGSYEQYF.

The V call is TRBV3-1, the J call TRBJ2-7, with D perhaps matching TRBD2 (5 bases). The length of the CDR3 is 13 residues. V was pared by 4 bases and J by 4 bases, with 11 bases between. Germline CDR1 reads LGHDT; CDR2 reads YNNKEL (reference sequence). CDR3 sequence: CASSPGRRYEQYF. The CDR3 nucleotides are TGTGCCAGCAGCCCAGGACGGAGGTACGAGCAGTACTTC.

The chain is built from TRBV19 and TRBJ2-3; TRBD2 agrees at 8 bases. V shed 6 bases and J 2 bases; nucleotides not matched to a gene: 7. The CDR3 covers 15 residues. The germline CDR1 and CDR2 sequences are LNHDA and SQIVND (reference sequence). The CDR3 reads CASRPLGGATDTQYF. The CDR3 DNA is TGTGCCAGTAGGCCTCTCGGGGGGGCCACAGATACGCAGTATTTT.

The J gene is TRBJ2-2, the V gene TRBV3-1; 7 bases are a match to TRBD1. The germline V gene has CDR1 LGHDT and CDR2 YNNKEL (reference sequence). This CDR3 has 14 residues. V lost 2 bases, J lost 6 bases, and 3 bases stayed unmatched. This CDR3 reads CASSQKGAAGELFF. The CDR3 DNA reads TGTGCCAGCAGCCAAAAGGGGGCCGCCGGGGAGCTGTTTTTT. The whole variable domain, remainder taken from reference TRBV3-1 and TRBJ2-2, is DTAVSQTPKYLVTQMGNDKSIKCEQNLGHDTMYWYKQDSKKFLKIMFSYNNKELIINETVPNRFSPKSPDKAHLNLHINSLELGDSAVYFCASSQKGAAGELFFGEGSRLTVL.

This clonotype has only a few counts. The junction does not match germline at one end; this may be a read error. The chain couples TRBV6-8 to TRBJ1-3; the D is unclear. Germline lookup yields CDR1 MNHGY and CDR2 SAAAGT. The CDR3 loop spans 14 amino acids. CDR3 residues: CASSYPTSENTIYF. CDR3 sequence (DNA): TGTGCCAGCAGTTACCCCACCTCTGAAAACACCATATATTTT.

This clonotype came up a few times. V gene TRBV7-9 combines with J gene TRBJ1-1; D is undetermined. Looked up from germline, CDR1 is SEHNR and CDR2 is FQNEAQ (reference sequence). Trimming removed 2 bases at V and 4 bases at J, with 11 bases between. The length of the CDR3 is 14 residues. CDR3 region: CASSLSTDGTEAFF. The DNA for the CDR3 is TGTGCCAGCAGCTTAAGTACGGACGGCACTGAAGCTTTCTTT.

This clonotype has a handful of counts. The J gene is TRBJ2-1, the V gene TRBV4-1; D might be TRBD2 (5 bases). From germline, CDR1 is MGHRA and CDR2 YSYEKL. This CDR3 is built from 15 residues. V lost 0 bases to trimming and J lost 8 bases, with 14 bases between them. CDR3 residues: CASSQELTGVYEQFF. DNA of the CDR3: TGCGCCAGCAGCCAAGAGTTGACCGGGGTGTATGAGCAGTTCTTC.

This chain uses TRBV9 with TRBJ2-3; 7 bases fit TRBD2. Germline lookup yields CDR1 SGDLS and CDR2 YYNGEE. The V gene end was trimmed by 2 bases and the J gene end by 4 bases; junction bases not matched to a gene: 10. The CDR3 is 16 residues long. The CDR3 DNA follows: TGTGCCAGCAGCGTGGAGGGAGGCGGGAGCCCAGATACGCAGTATTTT. Its translation is CASSVEGGGSPDTQYF.

This clonotype was observed at least ten times. This chain connects TRBV7-6 to TRBJ2-2; TRBD2 matches 8 bases. With V trimmed by 1 base and J by 5 bases, 9 bases remained unmatched. The germline CDR1 and CDR2 sequences are SGHVS and FNYEAQ. CDR3 size: 17 residues. This CDR3 reads CASSLVPRGATTGELFF. The CDR3 nucleotides read TGTGCCAGCAGCTTAGTTCCGCGGGGGGCCACTACCGGGGAGCTGTTTTTT.

The chain couples TRBV7-3 to TRBJ1-4, with 9 bases that match TRBD1. The CDR3 contains 13 residues. Trimming cost V 8 bases and J 7 bases; bases outside gene matches: 5. From germline, CDR1 is SGHTA and CDR2 FQGTGA. The CDR3 region is CASHYRGREKLFF. DNA of the CDR3: TGTGCCAGCCATTACAGGGGGCGTGAAAAACTGTTTTTT. Drawing the rest from reference TRBV7-3 and TRBJ1-4, the complete variable domain is GAGVSQTPSNKVTEKGKYVELRCDPISGHTALYWYRQSLGQGPEFLIYFQGTGAADDSGLPNDRFFAVRPEGSVSTLKIQRTERGDSAVYLCASHYRGREKLFFGSGTQLSVL.

There are a few counts of this clonotype. V gene TRBV6-1 combines with J gene TRBJ1-1, with D uncertain. The CDR3 totals 12 residues. CDR1 is MNHNS, CDR2 SASEGT, per germline. V was shortened by 9 bases and J by 1 base, with 9 bases between the two germline ends. The CDR3 region is CASAVENTEAFF. The CDR3 DNA reads TGTGCCAGTGCCGTGGAGAACACTGAAGCTTTCTTT.

J is TRBJ2-2 and V is TRBV7-2; a weak D match, TRBD1 (6 bases). Germline-derived CDR1 and CDR2 are SGHTA and FQGNSA. V lost 2 bases, J lost 4 bases, and 11 bases lay in between. This CDR3 comprises 15 residues. CDR3 amino acids: CASSLLQGSTGELFF. The CDR3 nucleotides read TGTGCCAGCAGCTTACTCCAGGGGTCCACCGGGGAGCTGTTTTTT.

This chain connects TRBV3-1 to TRBJ1-1; 9 positions match TRBD1. CDR1 LGHDT and CDR2 YNNKEL come from the germline V gene (reference sequence). The V and J ends lost 1 base and 5 bases, in that order; junction bases with no gene match: 14. This CDR3 comprises 18 residues. Written as DNA, the CDR3 is TGTGCCAGCAGCCAAGTTAGGGCGAGGGGACAGGGAAGGACTGAAGCTTTCTTT. Its protein is CASSQVRARGQGRTEAFF.

The genes are TRBV3-1 and TRBJ1-1; D perhaps matches TRBD1 (6 bases). V lost 4 bases and J 8 bases, leaving 17 bases between the germline ends. The CDR3 spans 14 residues. From germline, CDR1 is LGHDT and CDR2 YNNKEL (reference sequence). CDR3 coding DNA: TGTGCCAGCAGCCTAGGGACACTCATAGGGGAAGCTTTCTTT. Protein product: CASSLGTLIGEAFF.

This clonotype was detected a few times. V gene TRBV5-4 combines with J gene TRBJ2-7; D possibly matches TRBD1 or TRBD2 (6 bases each). V was pared by 1 base and J by 4 bases, with 18 bases between. The V gene's germline CDR1 is SGHNT and CDR2 YYREEE (reference sequence). The CDR3 is made up of 16 amino acids. Here the CDR3 reads CASSLNLVGGRYEQYF. CDR3 nucleotide sequence: TGTGCCAGCAGCTTGAACCTTGTGGGGGGCAGGTACGAGCAGTACTTC. Filled out from reference TRBV5-4 and TRBJ2-7, the complete variable domain reads ETGVTQSPTHLIKTRGQQVTLRCSSQSGHNTVSWYQQALGQGPQFIFQYYREEENGRGNFPPRFSGLQFPNYSSELNVNALELDDSALYLCASSLNLVGGRYEQYFGPGTRLTVT.

This clonotype has at least ten counts. The chain couples TRBV6-1 to TRBJ2-1; a weak D match, TRBD1 (5 bases). The V gene's germline CDR1 is MNHNS and CDR2 SASEGT. Deletions cut 2 bases from V and 12 bases from J, with 20 bases between. This CDR3 spans 15 amino acids. The CDR3 region is CASSEQVGPSLGQFF. CDR3 nucleotide sequence: TGTGCCAGCAGTGAACAGGTGGGGCCTTCCTTGGGGCAGTTCTTC.

Comments on this clonotype: The junction shows a germline mismatch at one end, possibly a read error. The chain employs TRBV7-7 and TRBJ2-5; D is perhaps TRBD2 (6 bases). CDR3 length: 14 amino acids. Germline CDR1 and CDR2: SSHAT and FNYEAQ (reference sequence). The CDR3 bases are TGTGCTAGCAGCCCCCTGGGACTTGGCCAGACCCAGTACTTC. Its protein is CASSPLGLGQTQYF.